This TCR beta chain was captured in a study of blood T cells in healthy people across ages. Study context: Capture via template switching afforded approximately one barcoded beta molecule per two T cells.

Trimming left V 5 bases short and J 9 bases short, with 11 bases between. The CDR3 spans 11 residues. Germline lookup yields CDR1 MDHEN and CDR2 SYDVKM. Combining a sample-barcoded 5' primer with a J-beta primer mix, a second PCR ran for roughly 7 to 11 cycles. Template switching added a 12-random-nucleotide identifier to every cDNA molecule. TCRdb itself ran the 5' RACE reads through MiXCR, one entry per CDR3 protein. In the table there are approximately 850,000 distinct CDR3 sequences, more than 45% of which are singletons. Points on this clonotype: The target antigen is unknown.

Study-wide findings and caveats: Age showed a roughly linear inverse relationship with TCR beta diversity per million T cells.

The sequence came from a man in his thirties or forties in good health. The sample taken for sequencing was blood. This chain joins TRBV28 and TRBJ2-7; D gene ambiguous. The CDR3 region has the DNA TGTGCCAGCAGTCTCGACCATGGGCAGTACTTC. Its protein is CASSLDHGQYF.